Listed below are T cell receptor beta chains from one sample, sequenced in a study of T cell repertoires in cytomegalovirus infection. TCRdb independently ran MiXCR on the reads; one entry per CDR3 protein. Here the sample spans around 710,000 distinct CDR3 sequences, under 35% being singletons. The antigens of these receptors remain unknown. The material was cultured CD8+ T cells from PBMCs, obtained from culture after CMV antigen stimulation. The receptors originated from a human donor in good health (CMV status not recorded). Some clones in this sample may be carry-over from other donors' samples. Both conserved end residues are part of each CDR3. The D gene is left open where the match is weak. Clone size is not always given. Where it is, it says once, few, many or a class for expanded clones.

d_gene,v_gene,j_gene,abundance,CDR3nt,CDR3aa
NA,TRBV9,TRBJ1-3,NA,TGTGCCAGCAGCCCTGGAGGGTCCATAGTTGGAAACACCATATATTTT,CASSPGGSIVGNTIYF
TRBD2,TRBV6-2/TRBV6-3,TRBJ2-3,few,TGTGCCAGCAGCGATCCGGGACTAGAGACAGATACGCAGTATTTT,CASSDPGLETDTQYF
TRBD1,TRBV7-9,TRBJ2-5,few,TGTGCCAGCAGCTTAGAAGAGGGGGCGAAGACCCAGTACTTC,CASSLEEGAKTQYF
TRBD2,TRBV7-6,TRBJ2-3,many,TGTGCCAGCAGCTCGCCTAGCGGGGGGGCCGGGGATACGCAGTATTTT,CASSSPSGGAGDTQYF
TRBD2,TRBV5-1,TRBJ2-3,NA,TGCGCCAGCGGACCAAAGGGAGGGAGCACAGATACGCAGTATTTT,CASGPKGGSTDTQYF
NA,TRBV4-1,TRBJ1-1,few,TGCGCCAGCAGCCAAGGGACAATGAACACTGAAGCTTTCTTT,CASSQGTMNTEAFF
TRBD1,TRBV13,TRBJ1-2,many,TGTGCCAGCAGCTTAGGGGACAGGGACTACACCTTC,CASSLGDRDYTF
TRBD1,TRBV7-9,TRBJ1-2,few,TGTGCCAGCAGCTTCCGGGACAGCGATAACTATGGCTACACCTTC,CASSFRDSDNYGYTF
TRBD2,TRBV12-3/TRBV12-4,TRBJ2-5,NA,TGTGCCAGCAGCCCTTGGGGACTAGCGGTACAAGAGACCCAGTACTTC,CASSPWGLAVQETQYF
TRBD1,TRBV19,TRBJ1-1,NA,TGTGCCAGTAGTATAGATCCCCCCGCCTGGACAGGGTTCGGGAGTTGGACTGAAGCTTTCTTT,CASSIDPPAWTGFGSWTEAFF
NA,TRBV4-1,TRBJ2-5,few,TGCGCCAGCAGCCAAGTTCAGACACGCCAAGAGACCCAGTACTTC,CASSQVQTRQETQYF
NA,TRBV25-1,TRBJ2-4,NA,TGTGCCAGCAGTGATCCAGACGGGGGGCTGTCCAAAAACATTCAGTACTTC,CASSDPDGGLSKNIQYF
TRBD1,TRBV12-3/TRBV12-4,TRBJ2-7,few,TGTGCCAGCAGCTTTACAGGGGTCCACGAGCAGTACTTC,CASSFTGVHEQYF
NA,TRBV13,TRBJ1-5,few,TGTGCCAGCAGCTTAGAACTCAATCAGCCCCAGCATTTT,CASSLELNQPQHF
TRBD2,TRBV20-1,TRBJ2-1,NA,TGCAGTGCTAGATACGGGGGGGCGTATGAGCAGTTCTTC,CSARYGGAYEQFF
NA,TRBV24-1,TRBJ2-3,few,TGTGCCACCTCGGCCTGGGGCACAGATACGCAGTATTTT,CATSAWGTDTQYF
NA,TRBV7-7,TRBJ1-1,few,TGTGCTAGCAGCTTAGTGGCCCACAAGAACACTGAAGCTTTCTTT,CASSLVAHKNTEAFF
NA,TRBV6-4,TRBJ2-6,many,TGTGCCAGCAGTGACAACTCTGGGGCCAACGTCCTGACTTTC,CASSDNSGANVLTF
TRBD1,TRBV27,TRBJ1-2,few,TGTGCCAGCGGGCCGACAGGGGTTCTAGGCTACACCTTC,CASGPTGVLGYTF
NA,TRBV6-1,TRBJ2-3,NA,TGTGCCAGCAGTTCCCCCTGGGGGAGCGAGGCAGATACGCAGTATTTT,CASSSPWGSEADTQYF
NA,TRBV14,TRBJ1-1,NA,TGTGCCAGCAGCCAAGATGCGGGGATGGTGAGTGAAGCTTTCTTT,CASSQDAGMVSEAFF
NA,TRBV24-1,TRBJ1-1,NA,TGTGCCACCAGTGATCCCGCAGGGGAAGAAGCTTTCTTT,CATSDPAGEEAFF
TRBD2,TRBV20-1,TRBJ2-3,few,TGCAGTGCTCGCCCGACTAGCGGGGTTAGGGAAGGGAGGCAGTATTTT,CSARPTSGVREGRQYF
TRBD1,TRBV27,TRBJ1-6,NA,TGTGCCAGCAGCCTTTCAGGGGGGTTTAATTCACCCCTCCACTTT,CASSLSGGFNSPLHF
TRBD1,TRBV19,TRBJ1-1,few,TGTGCCAGTAGTGGATTACAGGGGGGCACTGAAGCTTTCTTT,CASSGLQGGTEAFF
NA,TRBV4-1,TRBJ1-3,NA,TGCGCCAGCAGCCAAGACCCGACGGGTGACCTGCCGGTAGGAAACACCATATATTTT,CASSQDPTGDLPVGNTIYF
TRBD1,TRBV12-3/TRBV12-4,TRBJ1-1,few,TGTGCCAGCAGTTTCATAACAGGGGGCCCCCGTCACTCGAACACTGAAGCTTTCTTT,CASSFITGGPRHSNTEAFF
TRBD1,TRBV12-3/TRBV12-4,TRBJ2-3,many,TGTGCCAGCACCCCCGGACAGGCTTACACAGATACGCAGTATTTT,CASTPGQAYTDTQYF
NA,TRBV7-9,TRBJ1-2,many,TGTGCCAGCAGCTTACCCCCCAAGAACTATGGCTACACCTTC,CASSLPPKNYGYTF
NA,TRBV27,TRBJ2-7,few,TGTGCCAGCAAACTATCGGGACACCAATCTTACGAGCAGTACTTC,CASKLSGHQSYEQYF
TRBD2,TRBV27,TRBJ2-1,NA,TGTGCCAGCAGTTTGACTAGCGGGGCCTACAATGAGCAGGTCTTC,CASSLTSGAYNEQVF
NA,TRBV5-4,TRBJ1-1,NA,TGTGCCAGTCAACCTAAGGTTAACACTGAAGCTTTCTTT,CASQPKVNTEAFF
TRBD1,TRBV7-9,TRBJ1-1,NA,TGTGCCAGCAGTTCCGCACCGGGACAGGGGCCCCCCGGAAACACTGAAGCTTTCTTT,CASSSAPGQGPPGNTEAFF
NA,TRBV11-3,TRBJ2-2,few,TGTGCCAGCAGCTTAGGTCGGCAGGGACAGAACACCGGGGAGCTGTTTTTT,CASSLGRQGQNTGELFF
TRBD1,TRBV7-8,TRBJ2-1,few,TGTGCCAGCAGCTTAGGTCCAACAGGGGACCCCTACAATGAGCAGTTCTTC,CASSLGPTGDPYNEQFF
NA,TRBV5-6,TRBJ2-7,NA,TGTGCCAGCACCGCCGAATCCCACTACGAGCAGTACTTC,CASTAESHYEQYF
NA,TRBV7-9,TRBJ1-1,NA,TGTGCCAGCAGCAGGGCACCGAACACTGAAGCTTTCTTT,CASSRAPNTEAFF
NA,TRBV7-8,TRBJ2-1,many,TGTGCCAGCAGGTCAGGGTTTGAGCAGTTCTTC,CASRSGFEQFF
TRBD1,TRBV20-1,TRBJ1-1,NA,TGCAGTGCTAGGTACAGGGGTTTCGCTGAAGCTTTCTTT,CSARYRGFAEAFF
NA,TRBV19,TRBJ2-6,NA,TGTGCCAGTAGTGTCGGCCGAATGGGGGCCAACGTCCTGACTTTC,CASSVGRMGANVLTF
NA,TRBV6-6,TRBJ1-4,NA,TGTGCCAGCAGTTACGTCGGGAAGAATGAAAAACTGTTTTTT,CASSYVGKNEKLFF
NA,TRBV6-1,TRBJ2-2,NA,TGTGCCAGCAGTGACAGTGTTGCGGGCGGGGAGCTGTTTTTT,CASSDSVAGGELFF
TRBD1,TRBV19,TRBJ1-4,once,TGTGCCAGTAGTGAACAGGGGGAAGTTGAAAAACTGTTTTTT,CASSEQGEVEKLFF
TRBD1,TRBV27,TRBJ1-5,NA,TGTGCCAGCGGGCCCGAGACAGGGACGGGTCAGCCCCAGCATTTT,CASGPETGTGQPQHF
TRBD1,TRBV19,TRBJ1-2,few,TGTGCCAGTAGTATTCCAGGGACAGGGGAGTTGGACGGCTACACCTTC,CASSIPGTGELDGYTF
NA,TRBV6-2/TRBV6-3,TRBJ2-2,NA,TGTGCCAGCAGTTACCTCAGGGAGGACACCGGGGAGCTGTTTTTT,CASSYLREDTGELFF
NA,TRBV19,TRBJ1-1,NA,TGTGCCAGTAGTATAGGAGCGGGGATGAACACTGAAGCTTTCTTT,CASSIGAGMNTEAFF
NA,TRBV7-6,TRBJ2-1,NA,TGTGCCAGCAGCTTAGACGATGATGAGCAGTTCTTC,CASSLDDDEQFF
NA,TRBV10-3,TRBJ2-1,NA,TGTGCCATCAGTGAAGTGACTTACTACCAAGCGCCTATCGAGCAGTTCTTC,CAISEVTYYQAPIEQFF
TRBD1,TRBV7-2,TRBJ1-1,few,TGTGCCAGCAGCCACCGTCAGGGGGCGAATTCGAGAAAAGCTTTCTTT,CASSHRQGANSRKAFF
NA,TRBV7-8,TRBJ1-5,many,TGTGCCAGCAGCTTAGGCGGGCCAGGGGATAATCAGCCCCAGCATTTT,CASSLGGPGDNQPQHF
NA,TRBV27,TRBJ1-4,few,TGTGCCAGCAGTTCGAGACGACGGAATAATGAAAAACTGTTTTTT,CASSSRRRNNEKLFF